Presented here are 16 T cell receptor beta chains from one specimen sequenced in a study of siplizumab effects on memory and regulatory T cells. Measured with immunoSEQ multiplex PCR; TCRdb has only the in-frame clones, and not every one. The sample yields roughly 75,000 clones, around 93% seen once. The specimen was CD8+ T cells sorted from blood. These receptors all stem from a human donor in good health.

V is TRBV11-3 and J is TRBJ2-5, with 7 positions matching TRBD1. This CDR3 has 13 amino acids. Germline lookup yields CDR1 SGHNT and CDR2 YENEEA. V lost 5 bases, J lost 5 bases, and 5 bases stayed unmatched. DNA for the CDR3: TGTGCCAGCAGCCCCAGGGGGACGGAGACCCAGTACTTC. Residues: CASSPRGTETQYF.

Here the CDR3 reads CASGSPRTAENQPQHF. For the CDR3, the DNA is TGTGCCAGCGGGTCACCACGGACGGCGGAAAATCAGCCCCAGCATTTT. This chain uses TRBV6-6 with TRBJ1-5; no reliable D call. The germline gives CDR1 MNHNY, CDR2 SVGAGI (reference sequence). The length of the CDR3 is 16 residues. V gave up 8 bases and J gave up 4 bases, with 21 bases separating them.

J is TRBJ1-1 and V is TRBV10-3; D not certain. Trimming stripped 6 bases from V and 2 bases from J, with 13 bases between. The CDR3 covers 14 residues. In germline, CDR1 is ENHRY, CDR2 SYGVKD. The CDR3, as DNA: TGTGCCATCAGCGAGGCCCGGGCTAACACTGAAGCTTTCTTT. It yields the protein CAISEARANTEAFF.

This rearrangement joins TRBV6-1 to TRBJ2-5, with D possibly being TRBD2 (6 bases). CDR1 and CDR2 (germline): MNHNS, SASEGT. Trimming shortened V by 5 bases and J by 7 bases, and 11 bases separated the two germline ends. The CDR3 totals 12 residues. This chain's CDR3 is CASSTMGGTQYF. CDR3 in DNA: TGTGCCAGCAGTACCATGGGGGGGACCCAGTACTTC.

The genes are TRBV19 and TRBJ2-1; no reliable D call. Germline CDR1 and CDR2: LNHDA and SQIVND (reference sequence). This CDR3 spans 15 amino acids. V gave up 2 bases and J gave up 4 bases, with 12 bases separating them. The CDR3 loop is CASSIQAGAYNEQFF. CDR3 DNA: TGTGCCAGTAGTATACAGGCAGGAGCTTACAATGAGCAGTTCTTC. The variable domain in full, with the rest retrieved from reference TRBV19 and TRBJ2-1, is DGGITQSPKYLFRKEGQNVTLSCEQNLNHDAMYWYRQDPGQGLRLIYYSQIVNDFQKGDIAEGYSVSREKKESFPLTVTSAQKNPTAFYLCASSIQAGAYNEQFFGPGTRLTVL.

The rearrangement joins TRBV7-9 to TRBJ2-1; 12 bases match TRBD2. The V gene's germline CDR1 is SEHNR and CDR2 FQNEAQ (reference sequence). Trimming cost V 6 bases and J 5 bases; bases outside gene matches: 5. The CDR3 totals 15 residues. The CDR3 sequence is CASSYGLAGNNEQFF. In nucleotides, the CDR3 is TGTGCCAGCAGTTACGGACTAGCGGGGAACAATGAGCAGTTCTTC.

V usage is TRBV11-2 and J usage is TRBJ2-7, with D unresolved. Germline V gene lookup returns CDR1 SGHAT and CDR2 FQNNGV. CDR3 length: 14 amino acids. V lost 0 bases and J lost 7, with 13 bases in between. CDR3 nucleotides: TGTGCCAGCAGCTTAGAAGGCGTATGGGCGGAGCAGTACTTC. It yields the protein CASSLEGVWAEQYF.

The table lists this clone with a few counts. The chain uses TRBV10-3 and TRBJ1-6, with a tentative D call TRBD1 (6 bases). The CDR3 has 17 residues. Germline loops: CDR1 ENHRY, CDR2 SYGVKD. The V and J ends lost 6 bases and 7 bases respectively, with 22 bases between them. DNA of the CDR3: TGTGCCATCAGCCATTTCTCAGGGGACTATACCAATTCACCCCTCCACTTT. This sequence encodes CAISHFSGDYTNSPLHF.

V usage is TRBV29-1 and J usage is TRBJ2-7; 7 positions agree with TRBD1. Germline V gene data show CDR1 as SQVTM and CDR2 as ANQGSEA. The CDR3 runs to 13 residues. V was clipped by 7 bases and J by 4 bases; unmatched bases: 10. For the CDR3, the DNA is TGCAGCGCAGGGACAGCTTCTGAGTACGAGCAGTACTTC. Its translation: CSAGTASEYEQYF.

CDR3 protein: CATSNYQPQHF. CDR3 nucleotide sequence: TGCGCCACCTCAAACTATCAGCCCCAGCATTTT. The rearrangement links TRBV5-1 to TRBJ1-5; D not certain. CDR3 length: 11 residues. Germline-derived CDR1 and CDR2 are SGHRS and YFSETQ. Between the trimmed V and J ends, which lost 9 bases and 5 bases, there was a span of 9 bases.

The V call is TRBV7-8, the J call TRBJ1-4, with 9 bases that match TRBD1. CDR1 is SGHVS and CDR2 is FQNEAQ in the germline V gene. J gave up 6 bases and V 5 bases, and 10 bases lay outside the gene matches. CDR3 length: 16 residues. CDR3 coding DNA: TGTGCCAGCAGCAGGGGACAGGGCGGTCGGGATGAAAAACTGTTTTTT. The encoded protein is CASSRGQGGRDEKLFF.

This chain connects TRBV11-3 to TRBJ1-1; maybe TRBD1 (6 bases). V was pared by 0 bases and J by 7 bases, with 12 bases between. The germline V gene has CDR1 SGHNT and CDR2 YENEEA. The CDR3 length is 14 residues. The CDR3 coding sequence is TGTGCCAGCAGCTTAGATTGGGGCAGGGGTGAAGCTTTCTTT. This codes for CASSLDWGRGEAFF.

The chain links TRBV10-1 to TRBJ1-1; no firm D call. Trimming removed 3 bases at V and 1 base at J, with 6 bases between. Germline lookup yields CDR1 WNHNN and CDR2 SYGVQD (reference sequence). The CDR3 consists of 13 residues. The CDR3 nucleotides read TGCGCCAGCAGTGAATTTCGGAACACTGAAGCTTTCTTT. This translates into CASSEFRNTEAFF.

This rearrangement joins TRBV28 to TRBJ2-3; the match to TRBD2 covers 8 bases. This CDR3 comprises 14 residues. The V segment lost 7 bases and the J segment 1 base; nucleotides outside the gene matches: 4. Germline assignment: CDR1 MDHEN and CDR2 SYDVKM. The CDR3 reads CASIPRGGTDTQYF. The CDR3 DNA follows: TGTGCCAGCATACCGCGGGGGGGCACAGATACGCAGTATTTT.

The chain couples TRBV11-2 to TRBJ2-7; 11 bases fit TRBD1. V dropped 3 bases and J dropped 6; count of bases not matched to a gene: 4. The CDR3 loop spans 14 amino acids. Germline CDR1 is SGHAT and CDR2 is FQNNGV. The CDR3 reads CASSFGQGAGEQYF. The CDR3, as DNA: TGTGCCAGCAGCTTCGGACAGGGGGCTGGCGAGCAGTACTTC.

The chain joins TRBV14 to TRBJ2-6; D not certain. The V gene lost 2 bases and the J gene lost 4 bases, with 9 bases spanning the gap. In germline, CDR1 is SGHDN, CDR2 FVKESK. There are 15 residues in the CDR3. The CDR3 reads CASSQPELGANVLTF. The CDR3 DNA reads TGTGCCAGCAGCCAACCCGAGCTGGGGGCCAACGTCCTGACTTTC.